These 3 T cell receptor beta chains were sequenced from one sample in a study of T-cell memory formation after mild COVID-19. Using its own MiXCR run on the 5' RACE reads, TCRdb lists one record per CDR3 protein. There are fewer than 350,000 distinct CDR3 sequences in the sample; more than 15% occur only once, and 20% to 25% lies in the top ten. The sequenced sample consisted of PBMCs or a T cell subset sorted from them (not recorded which). The receptor set was obtained from a man aged 18 to 29 who had mild COVID-19 (a few samples of this study predate the infection). Cell type and time point are not known.

The genes are TRBV10-3 and TRBJ1-6, with D hard to call. The CDR3 sequence is 12 residues long. CDR1 and CDR2 from the germline V gene are ENHRY and SYGVKD. V dropped 10 bases and J dropped 10 bases, with 14 bases sitting between them. The CDR3 loop is CATTDSESPLHF. The CDR3 DNA follows: TGTGCCACCACAGATTCGGAATCACCCCTCCACTTT.

The gene calls are TRBV11-2 and TRBJ2-3, with D perhaps being TRBD1 or TRBD2 (5 bases each). This CDR3 spans 12 amino acids. V was cut by 5 bases and J by 5 bases, with 8 bases left in between. Germline-derived CDR1 and CDR2 are SGHAT and FQNNGV. The CDR3 sequence: CASSRDGDTQYF. The CDR3 DNA reads TGTGCCAGCAGCCGGGACGGAGATACGCAGTATTTT.

The chain links TRBV7-2 to TRBJ1-5, with a weak D call TRBD1 (6 bases). Trimming removed 5 bases at V and 4 bases at J, with 18 bases between. The CDR3 length is 16 residues. The germline V gene encodes CDR1 SGHTA and CDR2 FQGNSA. The CDR3 loop is CASSANPGALNQPQHF. The CDR3 DNA follows: TGTGCCAGCAGCGCTAACCCGGGGGCCTTGAATCAGCCCCAGCATTTT.